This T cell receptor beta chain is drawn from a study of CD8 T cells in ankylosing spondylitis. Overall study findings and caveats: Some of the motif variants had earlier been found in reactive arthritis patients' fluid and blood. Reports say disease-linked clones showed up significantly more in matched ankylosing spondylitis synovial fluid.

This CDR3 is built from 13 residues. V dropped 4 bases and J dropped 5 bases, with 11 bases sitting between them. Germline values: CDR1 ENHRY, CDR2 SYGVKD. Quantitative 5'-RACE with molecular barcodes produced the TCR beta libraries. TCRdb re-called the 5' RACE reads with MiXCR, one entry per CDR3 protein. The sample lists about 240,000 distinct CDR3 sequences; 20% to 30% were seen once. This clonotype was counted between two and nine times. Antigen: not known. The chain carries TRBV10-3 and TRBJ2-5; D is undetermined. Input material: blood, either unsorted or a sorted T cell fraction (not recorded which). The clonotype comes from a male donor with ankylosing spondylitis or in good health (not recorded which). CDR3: CAISGVLSETQYF. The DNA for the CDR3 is TGTGCCATCAGTGGCGTCCTTTCGGAGACCCAGTACTTC.